One T cell receptor beta chain is described in this entry. V lost 5 bases, J lost 5 bases, and 12 bases lay in between. The CDR3 consists of 13 residues. Per germline, CDR1 SGHTA and CDR2 FQGTGA. Original methodology: Reference gene primer amplification yielded estimated nucleated cell counts. The repertoire was sequenced with immunoSEQ multiplex PCR; TCRdb's copy has only in-frame clones and lacks some. V and J calls and clone size are given by that table; D and trimming were obtained from the DNA. The sample gives 25,000 to 35,000 clones, nearly 90% of which show up once; approximately 50% is in the top ten. These data originate in a study of blood T cell repertoires in COVID-19. Study as a whole: COVID-19 samples, acute and convalescent, were from the United States, Italy and Spain. T cells, B-cell-depleted T cells, or PBMCs supplied cDNA or gDNA.

This TCR was sampled from a human donor with acute or convalescent COVID-19. The donor label of this sample is uncertain. The V call is TRBV7-3, the J call TRBJ1-1, with D perhaps matching TRBD1 (5 bases). Source material: peripheral blood. As DNA, the CDR3 is TGTGCCAGCAGCCCAAACCGGGGGACTGAAGCTTTCTTT. Translation gives CASSPNRGTEAFF.